This T cell receptor (beta chain) was documented in a study of CD8+ T cells in alopecia areata. Notes on the study in general: Patients shared TCRs less clearly than mice did, possibly for HLA-related reasons.

Of note for this clone: Its specificity is unknown.

RNA extraction and reverse transcription yielded cDNA as sequencing template. Data came from immunoSEQ multiplex PCR; TCRdb stores just in-frame clones and leaves some out. The data hold a few hundred thousand clones, with roughly three fifths observed a single time. Per germline, CDR1 SGHRS and CDR2 YFSETQ. The J segment lost 7 bases and the V segment lost 0 bases, leaving 7 bases of the junction unmatched. The length of the CDR3 is 15 residues. Sequenced material: CD8+ T cells sorted from blood. The chain employs TRBV5-1 and TRBJ1-5, with 7 bases aligning to TRBD1. This sequence was found in a human donor in good health. CDR3 sequence (DNA): TGCGCCAGCAGCTTGGCAGGGGGAGTCAGCCAGCCCCAGCATTTT. Protein product: CASSLAGGVSQPQHF.